This TCR beta chain was sequenced during a study of blood T cell repertoires in COVID-19. As for the study in general: Researchers got acute and convalescent COVID-19 samples from the United States, Italy and Spain. T cells, B-cell-depleted T cells, or PBMCs provided the cDNA or gDNA that served as material.

In the source study's methods: By means of reference gene primer amplification, nucleated cell counts were estimated. Repertoires were generated with immunoSEQ multiplex PCR, while TCRdb's copy carries only in-frame clones and drops some. V and J calls and clone size are those listed in that table; D and trimming were worked out from the DNA. This sample has roughly 49,000 clones, with 84% found just once. The sample consisted of peripheral blood. This clonotype originated in a man aged 45-60 years with acute or convalescent COVID-19.

The CDR3 nucleotides are TGCGCCAGCAGCCTACTAGCGGGGGAGACAGATACGCAGTATTTT. This encodes CASSLLAGETDTQYF. This chain links TRBV5-1 with TRBJ2-3; 11 nucleotides match TRBD2. CDR1 and CDR2 from the germline V gene are SGHRS and YFSETQ. The CDR3 is 15 residues long. Trimming removed 4 bases from V and 3 bases from J; junction bases left unmatched: 4.